This T cell receptor (beta chain) was identified during a study of blood T cells in healthy people across ages. Next came a second PCR, run for about 6 to 12 cycles, which used a sample-barcoded 5' primer along with a J-beta primer mix. MiXCR, run by TCRdb on the 5' RACE reads, gives a single entry per CDR3 protein. The repertoire holds 1 million to 1.2 million distinct CDR3 sequences, with around two fifths as singletons. Study-wide results and caveats: Naive CD4+ cell counts and diversity both ran higher in long-lived than in aged donors.

As for this clonotype: Its antigen is as yet unknown.

Sample: blood. This clonotype originated in a man younger than 30 in good health.

The DNA for the CDR3 is TGTGCCAGCAGCTTCCCCTATGCCCGGACATCAAGCTCCTACAATGAGCAGTACTTC. It specifies CASSFPYARTSSSYNEQYF. The genes are TRBV11-2 and TRBJ2-1; possible D gene TRBD1, 5 bases. The better agreement between TRBJ2-7 and the DNA end casts doubt on the J call. Germline V gene data show CDR1 as SGHAT and CDR2 as FQNNGV. The CDR3 covers 19 residues.